This passage covers 14 T cell receptor beta chains from one sample sequenced in a study of T cells in Graves' hyperthyroidism and ophthalmopathy. RNA transcripts provided the source from which TCR beta CDR3 regions were amplified. HTBI primers were used for first-round RT-PCR of the TCR CDR3. Via MiXCR, TCRdb re-called the multiplex PCR reads, giving one row per CDR3 protein. The sample holds fewer than 350,000 distinct CDR3 sequences, about a sixth seen once. The sequenced material came from blood. The receptors stem from a woman aged 40-49 years with Graves' ophthalmopathy.

This clonotype came up many times. The chain has TRBV6-1 and TRBJ1-5; D unclear. The CDR3 has 16 residues. Germline assignment: CDR1 MNHNS and CDR2 SASEGT. Trimming pared 6 bases from V and 5 bases from J, leaving 20 bases between. The CDR3 coding sequence is TGTGCCAGCAGCTCCCGTCAGGTGATGGAGGATCAGCCCCAGCATTTT. Its protein product is CASSSRQVMEDQPQHF.

This clonotype was picked up many times. The chain is built from TRBV6-5 and TRBJ2-3; D is uncertain. The germline CDR1 and CDR2 sequences are MNHEY and SVGAGI. The CDR3 runs 15 residues. Trimming cost V 8 bases and J 2 bases, with 17 bases left between them. CDR3 in amino acids: CASVLDNSFTDTQYF. The CDR3 DNA follows: TGTGCCAGCGTTTTGGATAACAGTTTCACAGATACGCAGTATTTT.

This clonotype was observed at least ten times. The chain couples TRBV12-3 or TRBV12-4 to TRBJ1-1; D possibly corresponds to TRBD1 (5 bases). Trimming stripped 6 bases from V and 7 bases from J, with 12 bases between. The CDR3 totals 12 residues. CDR3 region: CASSLGVGEAFF. CDR3 DNA sequence: TGTGCCAGCAGCCTAGGGGTGGGTGAAGCTTTCTTT.

This clonotype was counted many times. The chain carries TRBV12-3 or TRBV12-4 and TRBJ2-7, with 7 bases aligning to TRBD1. J was trimmed by 6 bases and V by 6 bases; bases with no gene match: 11. This CDR3 comprises 14 residues. The CDR3 DNA is TGTGCCAGCAGCTTTGGGGACAGCGACAGCGAGCAGTACTTC. This codes for CASSFGDSDSEQYF.

This clonotype was observed many times. The rearrangement links TRBV15 to TRBJ1-5; a weak D match, TRBD1 (5 bases). This CDR3 comprises 15 residues. CDR1 and CDR2 (germline): LNHNV, YYDKDF (reference sequence). Trimming stripped 0 bases from V and 6 bases from J, with 12 bases between. CDR3 in DNA: TGTGCCACCAGCAGAGAACAGAGGGGTGGTCAGCCCCAGCATTTT. The encoded protein is CATSREQRGGQPQHF.

V and J are TRBV6-1 and TRBJ1-2; a weak D match, TRBD1 (6 bases). V was cut by 2 bases and J by 7 bases, with 26 bases left in between. Germline values: CDR1 MNHNS, CDR2 SASEGT. There are 18 residues in the CDR3. The CDR3 DNA follows: TGTGCCAGCAGTGAAAATGTCGGACAGCAAGCCACCTTTAGTGGCTACACCTTC. It specifies CASSENVGQQATFSGYTF.

This clonotype was counted ten times or more. This could be a read error, since a much larger clone is one nucleotide away. The chain combines TRBV19 with TRBJ1-5, with D unclear. Trimming removed 4 bases from V and 5 bases from J, with 15 bases in between. Germline CDR1 and CDR2: LNHDA and SQIVND (reference sequence). The CDR3 is made up of 15 amino acids. The CDR3 reads CASSKGKGVDQPQHF. The CDR3, as DNA: TGTGCCAGTAGTAAAGGCAAGGGCGTGGATCAGCCCCAGCATTTT.

This clonotype was counted at least ten times. The chain couples TRBV3-1 to TRBJ1-2, with D perhaps TRBD1 (5 bases). The CDR3 covers 14 residues. Per germline, CDR1 LGHDT and CDR2 YNNKEL (reference sequence). Trimming took 3 bases from V and 7 from J, leaving 15 bases between them. CDR3 residues: CASSHPGYFGGYTF. CDR3 in DNA: TGTGCCAGCAGCCACCCAGGGTATTTTGGTGGCTACACCTTC.

This clonotype has at least ten counts. The V call is TRBV28, the J call TRBJ1-1, with D perhaps matching TRBD1 (6 bases). V was clipped by 6 bases and J by 6 bases, with 14 bases between them. The CDR3 is 13 amino acids. Germline-derived CDR1 and CDR2 are MDHEN and SYDVKM. Written as DNA, the CDR3 is TGTGCCAGCAGACCTAGACAGGTACCTGAAGCTTTCTTT. It yields the protein CASRPRQVPEAFF. Looking up the rest from reference TRBV28 and TRBJ1-1 gives the full variable domain: DVKVTQSSRYLVKRTGEKVFLECVQDMDHENMFWYRQDPGLGLRLIYFSYDVKMKEKGDIPEGYSVSREKKERFSLILESASTNQTSMYLCASRPRQVPEAFFGQGTRLTVV.

The rearrangement joins TRBV27 to TRBJ2-5; 9 bases align to TRBD1. CDR3 length: 15 amino acids. CDR1 MNHEY and CDR2 SMNVEV come from the germline V gene (reference sequence). J gave up 5 bases and V 4 bases, and 8 bases lay outside the gene matches. The CDR3, as DNA: TGTGCCAGCAGTTCCCCCCGGACAGGGGAGGAGACCCAGTACTTC. Protein product: CASSSPRTGEETQYF.

This clonotype occurred many times. The genes are TRBV4-3 and TRBJ2-7; 9 bases line up with TRBD2. V lost 4 bases and J lost 1; bases outside the gene matches: 5. Germline CDR1 LGHNA, CDR2 YSLEER. CDR3 size: 15 residues. CDR3 in amino acids: CASSRVLAGSYEQYF. CDR3 DNA: TGCGCCAGCAGCCGAGTTCTAGCGGGATCCTACGAGCAGTACTTC.

The rearrangement joins TRBV28 to TRBJ1-6; D not resolved. Trimming removed 5 bases from V and 7 bases from J, with 9 bases in between. Germline-derived CDR1 and CDR2 are MDHEN and SYDVKM. The CDR3 loop spans 13 amino acids. CDR3 bases: TGTGCCAGCAGTCCCCTGGGGAATTCACCCCTCCACTTT. Its protein product is CASSPLGNSPLHF.

The chain couples TRBV6-5 to TRBJ2-2; D call uncertain. In germline, CDR1 is MNHEY, CDR2 SVGAGI. CDR3 length: 15 amino acids. Trimming took off 4 bases at V and 5 bases at J, with 14 bases between the two ends. The CDR3 loop is CASSWDWEDTGELFF. The DNA for the CDR3 is TGTGCCAGCAGTTGGGATTGGGAAGATACCGGGGAGCTGTTTTTT.

Points on this clonotype: Relative to the germline gene, one junction end is altered; a read error may explain this. This chain uses TRBV7-9 with TRBJ2-2; maybe TRBD1 (6 bases). The V gene's germline CDR1 is SEHNR and CDR2 FQNEAQ (reference sequence). The CDR3 has 15 residues. CDR3 coding DNA: TGTGTCAGCAGCTCCGAGAGAAACAGGGCCGGGGAGCTGTTTTTT. This encodes CVSSSERNRAGELFF.